The source of this T cell receptor (beta chain) is a study of blood T cell repertoires in COVID-19. The overall study: The United States, Italy and Spain provided the acute and convalescent COVID-19 samples. T cells, B-cell-depleted T cells, or PBMCs supplied cDNA or gDNA.

Authors' processing steps: It was from reference gene primer amplification that nucleated cell counts were estimated. The method was immunoSEQ multiplex PCR; TCRdb's version includes in-frame clones alone and lacks a portion of them. D and trimming were read from the DNA, whereas the V and J calls and clone size are those reported in that table. The sample carries approximately 180,000 clones, about 84% recorded once. Unmatched junction bases numbered 8, after V lost 5 bases and J lost 0 bases. This CDR3 is built from 15 residues. Germline CDR1 and CDR2: SQVTM and ANQGSEA. This receptor was identified in a person in their 70s with COVID-19, enrolled during active disease. V gene TRBV29-1 combines with J gene TRBJ2-3; 7 nucleotides agree with TRBD2. Sequences were obtained from peripheral blood. In nucleotides, the CDR3 is TGCAGCGTTAAGTCTAGCGGAACTAGCACAGATACGCAGTATTTT. Protein: CSVKSSGTSTDTQYF.